This passage covers 3 T cell receptor beta chains from one sample sequenced in a study of blood T cell repertoires in COVID-19. Assay: immunoSEQ multiplex PCR; the TCRdb copy retains only in-frame clones and omits some. The table includes fewer than 300,000 clones, roughly 83% detected once. Sample: peripheral blood. Receptors were obtained from a human donor with COVID-19, enrolled during active disease. The donor label of this sample is uncertain.

The chain couples TRBV5-1 to TRBJ2-3; TRBD2 matches 14 bases. Germline CDR1 SGHRS, CDR2 YFSETQ. The length of the CDR3 is 16 residues. Losses at the gene ends were 4 bases for V and 7 bases for J; bases not matched to a gene: 8. The CDR3: CASSLTSGRALNTQYF. In nucleotides, the CDR3 is TGCGCCAGCAGCCTGACTAGCGGGAGGGCGCTAAATACGCAGTATTTT.

The chain links TRBV6-5 to TRBJ1-1, with 9 bases lining up with TRBD1. J lost 4 bases, V lost 6 bases, and 9 bases had no gene match. From germline, CDR1 is MNHEY and CDR2 SVGAGI. The CDR3 covers 15 residues. This CDR3 is CASRLPGQGVTEAFF. Written as DNA, the CDR3 is TGTGCCAGCAGGCTGCCGGGACAGGGTGTCACTGAAGCTTTCTTT.

The chain combines TRBV18 with TRBJ2-7; 7 nucleotides line up with TRBD2. This CDR3 is built from 15 residues. V lost 2 bases, J lost 6 bases, and 10 bases stayed unmatched. Germline V CDR1 and CDR2: KGHSH, LQKENI. Here the CDR3 reads CASSPNAGGSGEQYF. In DNA form, the CDR3 reads TGTGCCAGCTCACCAAATGCTGGCGGGAGCGGCGAGCAGTACTTC.